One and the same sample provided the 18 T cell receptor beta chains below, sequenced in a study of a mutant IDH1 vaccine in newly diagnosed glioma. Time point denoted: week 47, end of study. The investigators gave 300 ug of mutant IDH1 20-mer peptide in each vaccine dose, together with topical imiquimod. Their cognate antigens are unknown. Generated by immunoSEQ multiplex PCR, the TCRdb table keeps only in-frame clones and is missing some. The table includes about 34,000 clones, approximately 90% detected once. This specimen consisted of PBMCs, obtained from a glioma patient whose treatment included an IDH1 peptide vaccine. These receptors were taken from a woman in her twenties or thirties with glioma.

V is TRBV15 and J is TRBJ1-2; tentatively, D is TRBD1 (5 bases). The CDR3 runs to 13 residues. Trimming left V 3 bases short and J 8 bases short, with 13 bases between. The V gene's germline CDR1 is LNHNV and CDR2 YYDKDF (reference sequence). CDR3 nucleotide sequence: TGTGCCACCAGCAGTCGCGGGGGAGGGGGCTACACCTTC. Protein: CATSSRGGGGYTF.

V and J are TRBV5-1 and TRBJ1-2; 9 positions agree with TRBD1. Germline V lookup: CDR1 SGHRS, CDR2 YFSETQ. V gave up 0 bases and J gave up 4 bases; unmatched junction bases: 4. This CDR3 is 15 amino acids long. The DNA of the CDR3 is TGCGCCAGCAGCTTGGCGGGACAGGGTGCCTATGGCTACACCTTC. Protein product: CASSLAGQGAYGYTF.

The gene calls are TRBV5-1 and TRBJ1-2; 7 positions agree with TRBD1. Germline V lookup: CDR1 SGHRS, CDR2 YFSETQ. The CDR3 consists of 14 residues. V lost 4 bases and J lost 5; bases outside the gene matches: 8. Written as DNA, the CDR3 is TGCGCCAGCAGCGACGGGGAGGGGGCATATGGCTACACCTTC. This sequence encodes CASSDGEGAYGYTF.

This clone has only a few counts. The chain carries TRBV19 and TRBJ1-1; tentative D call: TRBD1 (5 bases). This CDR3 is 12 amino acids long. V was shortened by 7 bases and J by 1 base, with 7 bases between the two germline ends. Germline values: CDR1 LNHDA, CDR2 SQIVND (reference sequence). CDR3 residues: CASITGNTEAFF. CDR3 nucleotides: TGTGCCAGTATTACAGGGAACACTGAAGCTTTCTTT.

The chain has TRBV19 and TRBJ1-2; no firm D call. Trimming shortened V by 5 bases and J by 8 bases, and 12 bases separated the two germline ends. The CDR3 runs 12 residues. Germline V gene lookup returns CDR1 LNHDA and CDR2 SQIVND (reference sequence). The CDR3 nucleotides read TGTGCCAGTAGTCTGGGGATTCAGGGCTACACCTTC. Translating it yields CASSLGIQGYTF.

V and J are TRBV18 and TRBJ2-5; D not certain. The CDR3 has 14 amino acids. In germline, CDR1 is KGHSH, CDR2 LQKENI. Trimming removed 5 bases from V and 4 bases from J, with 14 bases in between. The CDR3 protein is CASSATAVGETQYF. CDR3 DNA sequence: TGTGCCAGCTCAGCGACTGCCGTGGGAGAGACCCAGTACTTC.

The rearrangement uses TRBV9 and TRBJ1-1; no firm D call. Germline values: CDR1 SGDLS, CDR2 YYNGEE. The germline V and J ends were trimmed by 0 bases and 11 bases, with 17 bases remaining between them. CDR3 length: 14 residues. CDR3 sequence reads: CASSVAWESAEAFF. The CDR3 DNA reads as TGTGCCAGCAGCGTAGCTTGGGAGTCCGCAGAGGCTTTCTTT.

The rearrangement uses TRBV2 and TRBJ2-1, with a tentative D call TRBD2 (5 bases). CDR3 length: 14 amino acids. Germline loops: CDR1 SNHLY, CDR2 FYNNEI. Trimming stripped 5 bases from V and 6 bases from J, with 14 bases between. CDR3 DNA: TGTGCCAGCAGTACGAACGAGGGTTTCAATGAGCAGTTCTTC. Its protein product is CASSTNEGFNEQFF.

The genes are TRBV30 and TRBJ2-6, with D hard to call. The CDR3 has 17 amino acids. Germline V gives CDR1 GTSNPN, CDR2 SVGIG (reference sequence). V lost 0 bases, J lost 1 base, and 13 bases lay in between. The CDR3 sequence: CAWSVARVRSGANVLTF. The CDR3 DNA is TGTGCCTGGAGTGTCGCAAGGGTTCGTTCTGGGGCCAACGTCCTGACTTTC.

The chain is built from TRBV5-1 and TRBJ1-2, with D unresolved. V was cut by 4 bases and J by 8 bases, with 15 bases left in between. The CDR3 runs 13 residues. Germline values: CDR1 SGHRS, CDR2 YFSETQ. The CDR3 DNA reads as TGCGCCAGCAGCCTACAACACGGGTCGGGCTACACCTTC. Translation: CASSLQHGSGYTF.

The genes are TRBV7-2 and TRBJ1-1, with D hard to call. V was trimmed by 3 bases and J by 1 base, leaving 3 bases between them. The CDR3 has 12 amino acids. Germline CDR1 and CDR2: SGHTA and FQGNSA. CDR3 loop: CASSFQNTEAFF. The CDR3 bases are TGTGCCAGCAGCTTCCAGAACACTGAAGCTTTCTTT.

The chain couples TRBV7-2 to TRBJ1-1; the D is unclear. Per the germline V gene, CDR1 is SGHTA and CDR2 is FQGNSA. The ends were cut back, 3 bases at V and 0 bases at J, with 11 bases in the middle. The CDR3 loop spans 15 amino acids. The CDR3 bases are TGTGCCAGCAGCTTGTCCGGGATCATGAACACTGAAGCTTTCTTT. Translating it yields CASSLSGIMNTEAFF.

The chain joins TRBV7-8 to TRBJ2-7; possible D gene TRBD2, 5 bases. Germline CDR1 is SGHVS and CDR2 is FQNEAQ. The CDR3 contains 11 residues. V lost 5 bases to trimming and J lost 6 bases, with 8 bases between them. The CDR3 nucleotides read TGTGCCAGCAGCCCCGCGGGCGAGCAGTACTTC. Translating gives CASSPAGEQYF.

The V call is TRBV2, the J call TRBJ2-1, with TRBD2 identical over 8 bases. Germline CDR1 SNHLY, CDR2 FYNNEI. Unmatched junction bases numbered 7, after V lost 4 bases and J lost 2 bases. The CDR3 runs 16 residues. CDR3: CASSAMTGGAYNEQFF. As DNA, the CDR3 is TGTGCCAGCAGTGCCATGACGGGGGGGGCCTACAATGAGCAGTTCTTC. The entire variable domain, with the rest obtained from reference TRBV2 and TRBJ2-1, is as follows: EPEVTQTPSHQVTQMGQEVILRCVPISNHLYFYWYRQILGQKVEFLVSFYNNEISEKSEIFDDQFSVERPDGSNFTLKIRSTKLEDSAMYFCASSAMTGGAYNEQFFGPGTRLTVL.

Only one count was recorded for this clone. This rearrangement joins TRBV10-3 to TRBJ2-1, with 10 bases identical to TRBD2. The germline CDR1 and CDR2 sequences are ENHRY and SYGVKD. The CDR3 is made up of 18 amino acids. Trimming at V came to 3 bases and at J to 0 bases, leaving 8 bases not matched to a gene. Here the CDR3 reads CAISDWELAGSSYNEQFF. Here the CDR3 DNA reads TGTGCCATCAGTGATTGGGAACTAGCGGGGAGCTCCTACAATGAGCAGTTCTTC.

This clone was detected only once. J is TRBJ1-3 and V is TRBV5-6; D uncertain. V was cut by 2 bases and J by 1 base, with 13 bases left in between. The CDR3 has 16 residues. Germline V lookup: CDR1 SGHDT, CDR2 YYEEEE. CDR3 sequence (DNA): TGTGCCAGCAGCTTATTAGGGCTCAATTCTGGAAACACCATATATTTT. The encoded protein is CASSLLGLNSGNTIYF.

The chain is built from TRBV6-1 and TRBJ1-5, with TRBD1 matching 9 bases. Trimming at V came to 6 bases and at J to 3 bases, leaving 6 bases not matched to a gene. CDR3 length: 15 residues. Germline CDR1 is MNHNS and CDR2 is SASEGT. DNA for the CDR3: TGTGCCAGCAGGTGGACAGGGGTCAACAATCAGCCCCAGCATTTT. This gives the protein CASRWTGVNNQPQHF.

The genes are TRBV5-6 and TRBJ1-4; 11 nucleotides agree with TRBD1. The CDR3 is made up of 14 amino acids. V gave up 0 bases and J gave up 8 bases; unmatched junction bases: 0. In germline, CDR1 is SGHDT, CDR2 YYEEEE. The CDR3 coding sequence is TGTGCCAGCAGCTTGGGGACAGGGGGCGAAAAACTGTTTTTT. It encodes CASSLGTGGEKLFF. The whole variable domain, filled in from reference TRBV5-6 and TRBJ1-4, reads DAGVTQSPTHLIKTRGQQVTLRCSPKSGHDTVSWYQQALGQGPQFIFQYYEEEERQRGNFPDRFSGHQFPNYSSELNVNALLLGDSALYLCASSLGTGGEKLFFGSGTQLSVL.